Presented here are 15 T cell receptor beta chains from one specimen sequenced in a study of graft-versus-host responses after intestinal transplantation. Which antigens these TCRs recognize remains unknown. TCRdb keeps only in-frame clones here, not all; method: immunoSEQ multiplex PCR. The profile shows about 59,000 clones, around 92% of them singletons. The specimen was unstimulated CD4+ T cells sorted from spleen or lymph node cells, collected before transplant. These receptors were obtained from a human donor who was the organ donor for an intestinal transplant.

V gene TRBV11-3 combines with J gene TRBJ2-7; 9 nucleotides agree with TRBD2. Germline values: CDR1 SGHNT, CDR2 YENEEA. Unmatched junction bases numbered 4, after V lost 1 base and J lost 3 bases. There are 15 residues in the CDR3. The CDR3: CASSLAGGGDYEQYF. For the CDR3, the DNA is TGTGCCAGCAGCTTAGCCGGCGGGGGGGACTACGAGCAGTACTTC.

The chain carries TRBV7-9 and TRBJ2-5, with 7 bases matching TRBD1. The DNA matches TRBJ2-7 better at its end, which makes the J call doubtful. The CDR3 has 14 residues. Germline assignment: CDR1 SEHNR and CDR2 FQNEAQ (reference sequence). The CDR3 DNA follows: TGTGCCAGCAGCGAACAGGGGTTCGGCTACGAGCAGTACTTC. The encoded protein is CASSEQGFGYEQYF.

This clone was detected once. The chain couples TRBV18 to TRBJ1-1; D remains ambiguous. CDR1 is KGHSH, CDR2 LQKENI, per germline. V lost 2 bases and J lost 10, with 14 bases in between. The CDR3 has 13 residues. CDR3: CASSPGEGRAAFF. The CDR3 DNA reads TGTGCCAGCTCACCAGGGGAGGGCCGGGCAGCTTTCTTT. The full variable domain, completed using reference TRBV18 and TRBJ1-1, is NAGVMQNPRHLVRRRGQEARLRCSPMKGHSHVYWYRQLPEEGLKFMVYLQKENIIDESGMPKERFSAEFPKEGPSILRIQQVVRGDSAAYFCASSPGEGRAAFFGQGTRLTVV.

This clone was seen a single time. This chain connects TRBV5-5 to TRBJ2-3, with 8 positions matching TRBD2. After removal of 4 bases from V and 4 bases from J, the junction contained 5 bases not matched to a gene. This CDR3 is built from 14 residues. CDR1 SGHKS and CDR2 YYEKEE come from the germline V gene (reference sequence). The CDR3 DNA is TGTGCCAGCAGCAGCGGGGGTTTGGCAGATACGCAGTATTTT. This sequence encodes CASSSGGLADTQYF.

The rearrangement uses TRBV11-2 and TRBJ2-1; D may be TRBD2 (6 bases). Per the germline V gene, CDR1 is SGHAT and CDR2 is FQNNGV. V was cut by 3 bases and J by 9 bases, with 18 bases left in between. The CDR3 has 15 residues. CDR3 DNA sequence: TGTGCCAGCAGCTTTGGCGGGGCCACCCTGGGTGAGCAGTTCTTC. It is translated as CASSFGGATLGEQFF. Combining the CDR3 with reference TRBV11-2 and TRBJ2-1 gives the whole variable domain EAGVAQSPRYKIIEKRQSVAFWCNPISGHATLYWYQQILGQGPKLLIQFQNNGVVDDSQLPKDRFSAERLKGVDSTLKIQPAKLEDSAVYLCASSFGGATLGEQFFGPGTRLTVL.

The chain joins TRBV6-4 to TRBJ2-3; the D gene is possibly TRBD2 (6 bases). CDR3 length: 16 amino acids. Germline V gene lookup returns CDR1 MRHNA and CDR2 SNTAGT. The V and J ends lost 5 bases and 1 base respectively, with 16 bases between them. The CDR3 DNA sequence: TGTGCCAGCAGTCTCGGGGCGGGACGGGGCACAGATACGCAGTATTTT. Its protein is CASSLGAGRGTDTQYF.

This clone was seen only once. V is TRBV7-2 and J is TRBJ1-2; TRBD1 is a possible D gene (5 bases). The V end lost 1 base, the J end lost 7 bases, and 16 bases lay between the germline ends. Germline CDR1 reads SGHTA; CDR2 reads FQGNSA. The CDR3 is 15 amino acids. The CDR3 DNA is TGTGCCAGCAGCTTAGGAGGCAGGGCCAAGGGTGGCTACACCTTC. It encodes CASSLGGRAKGGYTF.

The chain uses TRBV19 and TRBJ2-7; 11 bases line up with TRBD1. The CDR3 loop spans 15 amino acids. The junction had 2 bases not matched to a gene; V was cut back by 2 bases and J by 2 bases. Germline V gene sequence: CDR1 LNHDA, CDR2 SQIVND (reference sequence). The CDR3 loop reads CASSIPGQGAYEQYF. In DNA, the CDR3 is TGTGCCAGTAGTATACCGGGACAGGGGGCCTACGAGCAGTACTTC.

The rearrangement links TRBV5-1 to TRBJ2-1; a weak D match, TRBD2 (5 bases). The CDR3 runs to 15 residues. The V gene lost 1 base and the J gene lost 7 bases, with 15 bases spanning the gap. CDR1 SGHRS and CDR2 YFSETQ come from the germline V gene. CDR3 sequence: CASSLLRGIGNEQFF. The CDR3 region has the DNA TGCGCCAGCAGCTTGCTACGGGGTATAGGGAATGAGCAGTTCTTC.

This clone was counted a single time. The gene calls are TRBV6-1 and TRBJ1-6; D call uncertain. Germline V lookup: CDR1 MNHNS, CDR2 SASEGT. The CDR3 contains 13 residues. Trimming removed 7 bases at V and 7 bases at J, with 11 bases between. The CDR3 sequence is CASILGPNSPLHF. DNA of the CDR3: TGTGCCAGCATCCTTGGGCCCAATTCACCCCTCCACTTT.

This sequence joins TRBV7-2 and TRBJ2-6; D ambiguous. CDR3 length: 14 amino acids. Trimming removed 2 bases from V and 4 bases from J, with 6 bases in between. CDR1 is SGHTA, CDR2 FQGNSA, per germline. Written as DNA, the CDR3 is TGTGCCAGCAGCTTATGGGCGGGGGCCAACGTCCTGACTTTC. It codes for CASSLWAGANVLTF.

This chain's CDR3 is CASSLVGTGGISNQPQHF. The CDR3, as DNA: TGTGCCAGCAGCTTAGTCGGGACAGGGGGTATTAGCAATCAGCCCCAGCATTTT. This chain connects TRBV7-9 to TRBJ1-5, with TRBD1 matching over 11 bases. The CDR3 totals 18 residues. V shed 1 base, J shed 0 bases, and the junction held 5 bases outside the gene matches. The germline V gene has CDR1 SEHNR and CDR2 FQNEAQ (reference sequence).

The chain links TRBV5-1 to TRBJ1-4; TRBD1 might be the D (5 bases). The CDR3 is 15 residues long. CDR1 and CDR2 (germline): SGHRS, YFSETQ. V lost 0 bases and J lost 3, with 9 bases in between. This CDR3 reads CASSLAGAANEKLFF. CDR3 coding DNA: TGCGCCAGCAGCTTGGCCGGGGCAGCTAATGAAAAACTGTTTTTT.

CDR3 loop: CASSIQGGGGETYGYTF. The CDR3 coding sequence is TGTGCCAGTAGTATCCAGGGTGGAGGGGGCGAGACCTATGGCTACACCTTC. The rearrangement uses TRBV19 and TRBJ1-2; 7 nucleotides match TRBD1. CDR1 is LNHDA, CDR2 SQIVND, per germline (reference sequence). CDR3 length: 17 amino acids. Trimming took 3 bases from V and 4 from J; bases not matched to a gene: 14.

The rearrangement joins TRBV2 to TRBJ1-2; D ambiguous. Germline V lookup: CDR1 SNHLY, CDR2 FYNNEI. The CDR3 spans 14 residues. The V and J ends lost 4 bases and 2 bases respectively, with 11 bases between them. DNA of the CDR3: TGTGCCAGCAGTGTTTTAAACGAAAACTATGGCTACACCTTC. Translated, it gives CASSVLNENYGYTF. The full variable domain, rest sourced from reference TRBV2 and TRBJ1-2, is EPEVTQTPSHQVTQMGQEVILRCVPISNHLYFYWYRQILGQKVEFLVSFYNNEISEKSEIFDDQFSVERPDGSNFTLKIRSTKLEDSAMYFCASSVLNENYGYTFGSGTRLTVV.